These 21 T cell receptor beta chains were all obtained from the same sample, sequenced in a study of tumor-infiltrating lymphocytes in primary liver carcinoma. The template, about 500 ng total RNA, yielded TCR beta cDNA made with a constant-region primer. Three nested multiplex PCR rounds, a slightly modified ARM-PCR method, built the TCR beta libraries. The opening two PCR rounds, nine to eleven cycles each, paired TRBV1-TRBV30 forward primers with a C-beta reverse primer. TCRdb analysed the multiplex PCR reads with MiXCR anew, one entry per CDR3 protein. The sample lists under 200,000 distinct CDR3 sequences, around four fifths occurring once. It was from approximately 20-30 mg of unsorted bulk tissue that RNA and DNA were co-extracted. The sequenced sample consisted of tumor tissue from primary liver carcinoma. These receptor sequences come from a man in his forties with primary liver carcinoma and hepatitis B virus infection.

The chain employs TRBV4-3 and TRBJ2-1; the D is unclear. Germline V CDR1 and CDR2: LGHNA, YSLEER. The length of the CDR3 is 16 residues. V dropped 0 bases and J dropped 0 bases, with 9 bases sitting between them. CDR3 protein: CASSQDRTSSYNEQFF. CDR3 bases: TGCGCCAGCAGCCAAGATCGGACGAGCTCCTACAATGAGCAGTTCTTC.

A word on this clonotype: Given the absence of the conserved phenylalanine or tryptophan at the CDR3 end, a read error is likely. The DNA for the CDR3 is TGTGCCGGCACCTTTCCCGAGACTAGCGGGACCAAAAACATTCAGTACTAC. Amino acids: CAGTFPETSGTKNIQYY. The chain carries TRBV11-1 and TRBJ2-4, with 11 bases lining up with TRBD2. V shed 11 bases and J 2 bases; nucleotides not matched to a gene: 14. The CDR3 is 17 residues long. Germline CDR1 SGHAT, CDR2 FQDESV (reference sequence).

The chain recombines TRBV29-1 with TRBJ1-2; possible D gene TRBD1, 6 bases. The V end lost 6 bases, the J end lost 4 bases, and 18 bases lay between the germline ends. The germline CDR1 and CDR2 sequences are SQVTM and ANQGSEA. The CDR3 has 14 residues. The CDR3 DNA sequence: TGCAGCGTCAATTTTGGACAGTCGTTCTATGGCTACACCTTC. The encoded protein is CSVNFGQSFYGYTF.

This clonotype was seen at least ten times. The chain couples TRBV30 to TRBJ2-3; D gene uncertain. This CDR3 is built from 13 residues. V was clipped by 5 bases and J by 1 base, with 10 bases between them. Germline V CDR1 and CDR2: GTSNPN, SVGIG (reference sequence). The CDR3 loop reads CAWVGRGTDTQYF. In nucleotides, the CDR3 is TGTGCCTGGGTGGGTAGGGGCACAGATACGCAGTATTTT.

This clonotype was observed a few times. This may stem from a read error, because a much larger clone lies one nucleotide away. The rearrangement uses TRBV7-9 and TRBJ1-1, with D possibly being TRBD1 (6 bases). This CDR3 spans 14 amino acids. Germline CDR1 and CDR2: SEHNR and FQNEAQ (reference sequence). CDR3 coding DNA: TGTGCCAGCAGCTCTCAACAGGGCTCCCCTGAAACTTTCTTT. Protein sequence: CASSSQQGSPETFF.

The chain carries TRBV11-2 and TRBJ2-1, with D possibly TRBD2 on 6 matching bases. Germline assignment: CDR1 SGHAT and CDR2 FQNNGV. Between the trimmed V and J ends, which lost 10 bases and 5 bases, there was a span of 21 bases. This CDR3 contains 15 residues. This CDR3 is CANRLSGPLDNEQFF. For the CDR3, the DNA is TGTGCCAACAGATTAAGCGGGCCACTTGACAATGAGCAGTTCTTC.

The rearrangement uses TRBV14 and TRBJ2-1, with TRBD2 matching 8 bases. CDR1 SGHDN and CDR2 FVKESK come from the germline V gene. The CDR3 is 16 amino acids. CDR3 sequence reads: CINSAIAGCVNNEQFF. For the CDR3, the DNA is TGTATCAACAGTGCCATAGCGGGATGTGTAAACAATGAGCAGTTCTTC.

The V call is TRBV11-1, the J call TRBJ1-3; D ambiguous. The germline gives CDR1 SGHAT, CDR2 FQDESV (reference sequence). V was shortened by 3 bases and J by 4 bases, with 13 bases between the two germline ends. CDR3 length: 15 residues. In nucleotides, the CDR3 is TGTGCCAGCAGCTTGACCCGTGATCACGGAAACACCATATATTTT. It yields the protein CASSLTRDHGNTIYF.

Remarks on this clonotype: One end of the junction does not line up with germline, which may come from a read error. The CDR3 reads CVSSLCPFNEQFF. In DNA form, the CDR3 reads TGTGTCAGCAGTTTATGTCCATTTAATGAGCAGTTCTTC. The chain joins TRBV28 to TRBJ2-1; D unclear. Germline-derived CDR1 and CDR2 are MDHEN and SYDVKM. CDR3 size: 13 residues.

In regard to this clonotype: Given a much more abundant clone one base away, this may be a read error. This chain links TRBV7-9 with TRBJ2-2, with TRBD2 matching 10 bases. After removal of 5 bases from V and 9 bases from J, the junction contained 12 bases not matched to a gene. The CDR3 runs 16 residues. The germline CDR1 and CDR2 sequences are SEHNR and FQNEAQ (reference sequence). CDR3 nucleotide sequence: TGTGCCAGCAGCCTCCCTAGCGGGAGAAGGAGCTGGGAGCTGTTTTTT. Its protein product is CASSLPSGRRSWELFF.

This clonotype was detected a few times. An end of the junction differs from the germline gene, which may be a read error. The J gene is TRBJ2-5, the V gene TRBV5-1, with 7 bases matching TRBD2. There are 14 residues in the CDR3. Germline assignment: CDR1 SGHRS and CDR2 YFSETQ. CDR3: CASRIGRLQETQYF. The CDR3, as DNA: TGTGCCAGCAGGATCGGGAGGCTTCAAGAGACCCAGTACTTC.

Comments on this clonotype: One junction end does not reproduce the germline sequence, and a read error may be involved. The chain uses TRBV12-3 or TRBV12-4 and TRBJ2-5; D gene unclear. CDR3 length equals 13 residues. The CDR3 DNA reads TGTACCAGCAGTATGAGGTCAGAAGAGACCCAGTACTTC. As protein: CTSSMRSEETQYF.

Regarding this clonotype: At one end, the junction sequence differs from germline, possibly due to a read error. The rearrangement links TRBV11-3 to TRBJ2-1; TRBD2 agrees at 11 bases. Germline V gene sequence: CDR1 SGHNT, CDR2 YENEEA. The CDR3 is 16 amino acids. DNA of the CDR3: TGTGCCATCAGCTTAGGTATAGCGGGAGGGCGAAGTGGGCACTTCTTC. It yields the protein CAISLGIAGGRSGHFF.

To note about this clonotype: The junction shows a germline mismatch at one end, possibly a read error. As DNA, the CDR3 is TGTCCCAGCAGCTTGAAGACGGGAACAGATACGCAGTATTTT. Translating gives CPSSLKTGTDTQYF. The gene calls are TRBV5-6 and TRBJ2-3; tentative D call: TRBD2 (5 bases). This CDR3 region has 14 residues. Germline CDR1 and CDR2: SGHDT and YYEEEE.

The V call is TRBV11-1, the J call TRBJ2-7; no clear D. CDR1 is SGHAT and CDR2 is FQDESV in the germline V gene (reference sequence). The CDR3 is made up of 13 amino acids. V lost 7 bases, J lost 1 base, and 11 bases lay in between. DNA for the CDR3: TGTGCCAGCATATGGAAGCGATCCTACGAGCAGTACTTC. Translation: CASIWKRSYEQYF.

As to this clonotype: One end of the junction is discordant with germline, which a read error may explain. The J gene is TRBJ1-3, the V gene TRBV4-2; 9 positions agree with TRBD1. The CDR3 is made up of 21 amino acids. Germline V CDR1 and CDR2: LGHNA, YNFKEQ. CDR3 residues: CVSSQGGLTGGRISSGNTIYF. The CDR3 DNA reads as TGTGTCAGCAGCCAAGGAGGCTTGACAGGGGGTCGTATTTCCTCTGGAAACACCATATATTTT.

In this sample, this clonotype turned up a few times. The rearrangement uses TRBV2 and TRBJ2-3, with D unclear. The germline V gene has CDR1 SNHLY and CDR2 FYNNEI. This CDR3 comprises 13 residues. Trimming took off 2 bases at V and 4 bases at J, with 7 bases between the two ends. The CDR3 sequence: CASSELEADTQYF. For the CDR3, the DNA is TGTGCCAGCAGTGAATTAGAGGCAGATACGCAGTATTTT.

A word on this clonotype: No conserved phenylalanine or tryptophan ends this CDR3, so it is likely a read error. V usage is TRBV7-9 and J usage is TRBJ1-1; perhaps TRBD1 as D (5 bases). Germline V gene data show CDR1 as SEHNR and CDR2 as FQNEAQ (reference sequence). The CDR3 contains 14 residues. The CDR3 reads CANSLAGGNTEAFI. CDR3 nucleotides: TGTGCCAACAGCTTAGCGGGGGGAAACACTGAAGCTTTCATT.

The chain employs TRBV6-5 and TRBJ1-6; TRBD1 is a possible D gene (5 bases). The germline CDR1 and CDR2 sequences are MNHEY and SVGAGI. There are 15 residues in the CDR3. V was clipped by 6 bases and J by 16 bases, with 25 bases between them. The CDR3 region has the DNA TGTGCCAGCAGGGTTGAACAGGTGTGGTTTTTACCGCTCCACTTT. Translation: CASRVEQVWFLPLHF.

To note about this clonotype: The junction departs from germline at one end; a sequencing error may be responsible. The chain has TRBV28 and TRBJ2-7, with D tentatively TRBD1 (5 bases). The CDR3 is made up of 15 amino acids. Germline V gene data show CDR1 as MDHEN and CDR2 as SYDVKM. Here the CDR3 DNA reads TGTACCAGTCCGCCACTGGACATGGTCTTCCACGAGCAGTACTTC. Protein: CTSPPLDMVFHEQYF. Filled out from reference TRBV28 and TRBJ2-7, the complete variable domain reads DVKVTQSSRYLVKRTGEKVFLECVQDMDHENMFWYRQDPGLGLRLIYFSYDVKMKEKGDIPEGYSVSREKKERFSLILESASTNQTSMYLCTSPPLDMVFHEQYFGPGTRLTVT.

Comments on this clonotype: A junction boundary mismatches the germline segment, possibly from a read error. The CDR3 loop reads CATSMTSGTNTGELLF. CDR3 DNA: TGTGCCACATCCATGACTAGCGGGACGAACACCGGTGAGCTGCTTTTT. J is TRBJ2-2 and V is TRBV12-3 or TRBV12-4; TRBD2 aligns across 11 bases. The CDR3 totals 16 residues.